Here is one T cell receptor beta chain with its context. This entry comes from a study of blood T cells in healthy people across ages. A second 7 to 11 cycle PCR used barcoded and J-beta primers. TCRdb called the 5' RACE reads again in MiXCR, with one record for every CDR3 protein. The sample lists 540,000 or so distinct CDR3 sequences, 25% to 30% seen once, with less than 20% in the top ten. CDR3 length: 16 residues. Losses at the gene ends were 2 bases for V and 3 bases for J; bases not matched to a gene: 6. Germline V gives CDR1 MDHEN, CDR2 SYDVKM. The specimen was blood. The chain has TRBV28 and TRBJ2-3, with TRBD1 identical over 9 bases. This sequence was found in a woman in her sixties or seventies in good health. CDR3 in amino acids: CASSLATGGATDTQYF. The CDR3 DNA follows: TGTGCCAGCAGTTTAGCTACAGGGGGCGCGACAGATACGCAGTATTTT.